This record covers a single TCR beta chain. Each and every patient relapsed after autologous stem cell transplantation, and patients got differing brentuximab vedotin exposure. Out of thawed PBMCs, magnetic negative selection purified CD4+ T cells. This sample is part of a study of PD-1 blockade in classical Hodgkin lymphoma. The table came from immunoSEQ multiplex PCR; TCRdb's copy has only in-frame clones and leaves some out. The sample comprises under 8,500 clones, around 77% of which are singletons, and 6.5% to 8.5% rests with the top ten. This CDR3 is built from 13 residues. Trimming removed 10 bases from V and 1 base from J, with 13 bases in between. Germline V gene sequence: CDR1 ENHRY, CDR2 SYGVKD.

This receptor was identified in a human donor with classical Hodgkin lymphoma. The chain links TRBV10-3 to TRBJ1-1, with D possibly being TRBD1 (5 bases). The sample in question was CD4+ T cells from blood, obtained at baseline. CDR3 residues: CATYPTANTEAFF. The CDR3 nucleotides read TGTGCCACCTATCCGACAGCGAACACTGAAGCTTTCTTT.